This T cell receptor beta chain was sequenced in a study of technical replicates of blood from several donors. In germline, CDR1 is SGHNT, CDR2 YYREEE (reference sequence). The CDR3 covers 15 residues. Trimming stripped 2 bases from V and 0 bases from J, with 11 bases between. Measured with immunoSEQ multiplex PCR; TCRdb has only the in-frame clones, and not every one. Of approximately 13,000 clones in the sample, just over 85% were seen once. The chain carries TRBV5-4 and TRBJ1-1; D possibly corresponds to TRBD1 (5 bases). The TCR comes from a human donor in good health. Sequencing was done on a sample of PBMCs. CDR3 nucleotide sequence: TGTGCCAGCAGCTTCCCCACGGGGGTGAACACTGAAGCTTTCTTT. Translation: CASSFPTGVNTEAFF.